Presented here are 3 T cell receptor beta chains from one specimen sequenced in a study of tumor and adjacent non-tumor tissue in lung cancer. Three rounds of nested PCR, following a modified ARM-PCR protocol, produced the TCRbeta library. A single record per CDR3 protein comes from TCRdb applying MiXCR to the multiplex PCR reads. Of about 90,000 distinct CDR3 sequences listed, 65% to 80% are singletons. No cell sorting was done before RNA was extracted from the tissue. This non-tumor lung sample came from over 3 cm beyond the tumor edge. The specimen was distant non-tumor lung tissue. These receptors all stem from a woman aged 45-60 years with non-small cell lung cancer.

The chain recombines TRBV13 with TRBJ1-2; D may be TRBD1 (6 bases). With 6 bases removed from V and 4 bases from J, the gap between germline ends came to 12 bases. CDR1 and CDR2 from the germline V gene are PRHDT and FYEKMQ (reference sequence). The CDR3 length is 13 residues. CDR3 sequence: CASRPTGIYGYTF. For the CDR3, the DNA is TGTGCCAGCAGACCTACAGGGATCTATGGCTACACCTTC.

Note on this clonotype: Lacking the conserved final phenylalanine or tryptophan, this CDR3 likely reflects a read error. The DNA is left out, because the CDR3 cannot be placed on it with certainty; the CDR3 is given as TCRdb lists it. V usage is TRBV4-1 and J usage is TRBJ2-1; the D call in the table, TRBD1, was not verified against the DNA. The length of the CDR3 is 13 amino acids, counting both ends. Germline CDR1 is MGHRA and CDR2 is YSYEKL. The CDR3 is CATSQKGDSEQSV.

With respect to this clonotype: This is likely a read error, given that the CDR3 carries no conserved phenylalanine or tryptophan at its end. The chain recombines TRBV10-3 with TRBJ1-5; D is possibly TRBD1 (5 bases). V lost 0 bases and J 10 bases, leaving 25 bases between the germline ends. Looked up from germline, CDR1 is ENHRY and CDR2 is SYGVKD. CDR3 length equals 18 residues. The CDR3 DNA is TGTGCCATCAGTGAGTCCCGGGTCGGAACAGGTGGCAATCGACCCCAGCATGTT. Translating it yields CAISESRVGTGGNRPQHV.